The present entry profiles one TCR beta chain with its context. This sample was included in a study of blood T cell repertoires in COVID-19. This CDR3 spans 15 amino acids. After removal of 4 bases from V and 2 bases from J, the junction contained 5 bases not matched to a gene. Germline CDR1 is SGDLS and CDR2 is YYNGEE. Clones were sequenced by immunoSEQ multiplex PCR, and TCRdb holds only the in-frame ones, with some missing. The sample shows fewer than 250,000 clones, about 83% of them seen only once. Everyone who took part was roughly 18 to 89 years old, and they came from about 25 US areas. This clonotype originated in a woman between 50 and 59 years old who had recovered from COVID-19. The sequencing sample was made of PBMCs or T cells enriched from blood (not recorded which). The chain has TRBV9 and TRBJ2-7; 11 bases are shared with TRBD2. As DNA, the CDR3 is TGTGCCAGCAGCCCCGGGACTAGCGGAGCCTACGAGCAGTACTTC. Residues: CASSPGTSGAYEQYF.